This T cell receptor beta chain was identified in a study of STAT3 mutations in large granular lymphocyte leukemia. Study observations and caveats: At least one immunodominant TCR beta clonotype appeared in every T-cell large granular lymphocyte leukemia patient. All newly emerging clones after therapy were STAT3 wild type.

For this clone: Its antigen remains unknown.

This CDR3 contains 14 residues. V lost 0 bases to trimming and J lost 5 bases, with 11 bases between them. In germline, CDR1 is WSHSY, CDR2 SAAADI. Profiling relied on immunoSEQ multiplex PCR, and the TCRdb table lists in-frame clones only, not all of them. Found here are over 25,000 clones, around 80% of them singletons; the top ten hold around 28%. The clonotype was recovered from a woman in her forties or fifties with T-cell large granular lymphocyte leukemia. Some clones in this sample may be carry-over from other donors' samples. Specimen: peripheral blood mononuclear cells. The chain carries TRBV10-2 and TRBJ2-7, with D perhaps matching TRBD1 or TRBD2 (5 bases each). As DNA, the CDR3 is TGCGCCAGCAGTGAGTCCCGGGGCAGGCACGAGCAGTACTTC. Translation gives CASSESRGRHEQYF.